This note documents a single T cell receptor (beta chain) sequence. Its antigen remains unidentified. TCRdb's table, derived via immunoSEQ multiplex PCR, lists solely in-frame clones and lacks some. The table shows about 83,000 clones, with about 81% occurring only once. This sample was taken from a study of OX40 agonist ivuxolimab in advanced cancers. Study information: Intravenous ivuxolimab at 0.01 to 10 mg/kg was given to patients every 2 weeks. General study findings and limits: Partial responders treated at 0.1-3.0 mg/kg exhibited clonal expansion among the lowest measured.

The CDR3 loop spans 14 amino acids. The germline gives CDR1 MNHNS, CDR2 SASEGT. V was pared by 3 bases and J by 9 bases, with 15 bases between. The origin of this receptor is an adult with an advanced solid tumor such as melanoma, head and neck, liver or kidney cancer. The V gene is TRBV6-1, the J gene TRBJ1-5; D perhaps matches TRBD1 (6 bases). Material: CD4+ or CD8+ T cells sorted from blood, obtained in a trial of the OX40 agonist ivuxolimab. The CDR3 DNA reads TGTGCCAGCAGTGACCTTAGGGGGGGGAGGCCCCAGCATTTT. Amino acids: CASSDLRGGRPQHF.